This T cell receptor beta chain was recovered during a study of blood T cell repertoires in COVID-19. Some clones are missing from TCRdb's copy, which holds only in-frame ones; the method was immunoSEQ multiplex PCR. In the table there are around 300,000 clones, 89% of which are singletons. The specimen was peripheral blood. This sequence originates from a man aged 50 to 60 with acute or convalescent COVID-19.

CDR3 nucleotide sequence: TGTGCCAGTAGTTGGGGCGGAAACACCATATATTTT. Its protein is CASSWGGNTIYF. The rearrangement links TRBV19 to TRBJ1-3; perhaps TRBD1 as D (5 bases). V was pared by 5 bases and J by 4 bases, with 6 bases between. The germline V gene encodes CDR1 LNHDA and CDR2 SQIVND (reference sequence). The CDR3 spans 12 residues.